One sample yielded the 3 T cell receptor beta chains listed below, sequenced in a study of shared clonotypes between healthy human individuals. TCRdb's copy holds only in-frame clones and misses some; the assay was immunoSEQ multiplex PCR. The table lists more than 2 million clones, less than 95% of them singletons. Naive CD8 cells were CD45RO-negative, positively selected for CCR7, excluding terminally differentiated effector memory CD45RA+ cells. The sequenced sample was naive CD8+ T cells sorted from blood. Receptor source: a man between 18 and 29 years old in good health.

The chain couples TRBV19 to TRBJ1-4; D unclear. This CDR3 is 13 amino acids long. The V gene's germline CDR1 is LNHDA and CDR2 SQIVND (reference sequence). V was trimmed by 3 bases and J by 5 bases, leaving 7 bases between them. CDR3 protein: CASSIAENEKLFF. CDR3 nucleotide sequence: TGTGCCAGTAGTATCGCAGAGAATGAAAAACTGTTTTTT.

The chain has TRBV5-5 and TRBJ1-6; a weak D match, TRBD1 (6 bases). This CDR3 spans 14 amino acids. CDR1 is SGHKS, CDR2 YYEKEE, per germline (reference sequence). Trimming cost V 4 bases and J 4 bases, with 9 bases left between them. The CDR3 protein is CASSQTGYNSPLHF. Here the CDR3 DNA reads TGTGCCAGCAGCCAGACAGGTTATAATTCACCCCTCCACTTT.

The chain has TRBV4-1 and TRBJ1-2, with D unclear. CDR3 length equals 14 residues. The V end was cut by 1 base, the J end by 4 bases, with 10 bases between. Germline V gene lookup returns CDR1 MGHRA and CDR2 YSYEKL. CDR3 amino acids: CASSQALGPYGYTF. The CDR3 nucleotides are TGCGCCAGCAGCCAAGCCCTTGGGCCCTATGGCTACACCTTC.